Following are 27 T cell receptor beta chains from one sample sequenced in a study of T cell changes during pregnancy in multiple sclerosis. The method was immunoSEQ multiplex PCR; TCRdb's version includes in-frame clones alone and lacks a portion of them. The table has 30,000 to 45,000 clones, about 90% seen once. Sequencing was performed on CD8+ T cells from peripheral blood mononuclear cells, taken after pregnancy. These receptors all stem from a female donor with multiple sclerosis, enrolled in a pregnancy study.

The chain has TRBV27 and TRBJ2-3, with 8 bases matching TRBD2. Germline trimming cut 2 bases from V and 5 bases from J; bases unmatched to any gene: 6. The germline V gene encodes CDR1 MNHEY and CDR2 SMNVEV (reference sequence). This CDR3 contains 15 residues. CDR3 nucleotides: TGTGCCAGCAGTTTACCCGGGAGGGCGGGAGATACGCAGTATTTT. Translation: CASSLPGRAGDTQYF.

V usage is TRBV19 and J usage is TRBJ1-5; possibly TRBD1 for D (6 bases). The CDR3 runs 15 residues. Germline V gene lookup returns CDR1 LNHDA and CDR2 SQIVND (reference sequence). Deletions cut 5 bases from V and 7 bases from J, with 18 bases between. The CDR3 nucleotides read TGTGCCAGTAGTTACACAGGGATTGGGCGACAGCCCCAGCATTTT. This translates into CASSYTGIGRQPQHF.

This sequence joins TRBV30 and TRBJ2-7; TRBD2 agrees at 8 bases. Looked up from germline, CDR1 is GTSNPN and CDR2 is SVGIG (reference sequence). CDR3 length: 15 residues. V shed 3 bases, J shed 4 bases, and the junction held 11 bases outside the gene matches. Here the CDR3 reads CAWSRLAPTPYEQYF. The CDR3 bases are TGTGCCTGGAGCCGACTAGCGCCAACTCCTTACGAGCAGTACTTC. Looking up the rest from reference TRBV30 and TRBJ2-7 gives the full variable domain: SQTIHQWPATLVQPVGSPLSLECTVEGTSNPNLYWYRQAAGRGLQLLFYSVGIGQISSEVPQNLSASRPQDRQFILSSKKLLLSDSGFYLCAWSRLAPTPYEQYFGPGTRLTVT.

This clone appeared once. The chain uses TRBV6-1 and TRBJ1-1; the D gene is possibly TRBD1 (6 bases). Germline CDR1 and CDR2: MNHNS and SASEGT. V was cut by 1 base and J by 8 bases, with 17 bases left in between. This CDR3 spans 15 amino acids. CDR3 sequence (DNA): TGTGCCAGCAGTGAAGACCCGCAGGGGCCCTGGGAAGCTTTCTTT. Protein product: CASSEDPQGPWEAFF.

The V gene is TRBV6-6, the J gene TRBJ2-1; 9 bases match TRBD2. The CDR3 consists of 16 residues. Germline CDR1 and CDR2: MNHNY and SVGAGI (reference sequence). V was pared by 0 bases and J by 6 bases, with 6 bases of the junction left unmatched. The CDR3 DNA reads as TGTGCCAGCAGTTACTCGGAGACTAGCGGTTTCAATGAGCAGTTCTTC. Translating gives CASSYSETSGFNEQFF.

The chain recombines TRBV6-1 with TRBJ1-4; TRBD1 is a possible D gene (5 bases). The CDR3 length is 15 residues. CDR1 MNHNS and CDR2 SASEGT come from the germline V gene. Trimming stripped 3 bases from V and 7 bases from J, with 15 bases between. The DNA for the CDR3 is TGTGCCAGCAGTGACCACTTAGGGGAGGGTGAAAAACTGTTTTTT. Amino acid sequence: CASSDHLGEGEKLFF.

The chain employs TRBV9 and TRBJ2-7, with a possible D match to TRBD2 (6 bases). CDR1 is SGDLS, CDR2 YYNGEE, per germline. There are 16 residues in the CDR3. Trimming shortened V by 3 bases and J by 1 base, and 17 bases separated the two germline ends. CDR3 region: CASSETSGGGSYEQYF. The DNA of the CDR3 is TGTGCCAGCAGCGAAACCTCCGGGGGTGGGTCCTACGAGCAGTACTTC.

This sequence joins TRBV21-1 and TRBJ1-2; the D call in the table, TRBD1, was not verified against the DNA. TRBV21-1 is a pseudogene. This CDR3 contains 21 residues. CDR3 nucleotide sequence: TGTGCCAGCAGCAAAGTCCCTACAGGACAGCCGGCTGCTCAACATAACTATGGCTACACCTTC. The encoded protein is CASSKVPTGQPAAQHNYGYTF.

The chain recombines TRBV30 with TRBJ2-2; no reliable D call. Trimming cost V 0 bases and J 3 bases, with 5 bases left between them. This CDR3 contains 13 residues. From germline, CDR1 is GTSNPN and CDR2 SVGIG (reference sequence). The CDR3 DNA sequence: TGTGCCTGGAGTGTATCCGACACCGGGGAGCTGTTTTTT. The encoded protein is CAWSVSDTGELFF.

The chain employs TRBV6-1 and TRBJ2-5; D is ambiguous. Trimming removed 1 base from V and 5 bases from J, with 14 bases in between. Germline V CDR1 and CDR2: MNHNS, SASEGT. The CDR3 extends over 15 amino acids. The chain's CDR3 is CASSEDWRLPETQYF. The CDR3 DNA follows: TGTGCCAGCAGTGAAGACTGGCGGTTGCCGGAGACCCAGTACTTC.

The J gene is TRBJ2-3, the V gene TRBV27; TRBD2 is a possible D gene (6 bases). CDR1 and CDR2 (germline): MNHEY, SMNVEV (reference sequence). CDR3 length equals 15 residues. Trimming took off 4 bases at V and 3 bases at J, with 14 bases between the two ends. The CDR3 DNA reads TGTGCCAGCAGTTCCCGGTGGGACTCAACAGATACGCAGTATTTT. Residues: CASSSRWDSTDTQYF.

The genes are TRBV27 and TRBJ2-7, with D hard to call. The germline V and J ends were trimmed by 5 bases and 0 bases, with 14 bases remaining between them. The CDR3 runs to 15 residues. Germline assignment: CDR1 MNHEY and CDR2 SMNVEV (reference sequence). Here the CDR3 DNA reads TGTGCCAGCAGTCCTAGAGCCCACCTCTCCTACGAGCAGTACTTC. Translating gives CASSPRAHLSYEQYF.

The V gene is TRBV19, the J gene TRBJ2-1, with no clear D. The CDR3 is made up of 14 amino acids. Trimming left V 2 bases short and J 6 bases short, with 11 bases between. The germline gives CDR1 LNHDA, CDR2 SQIVND (reference sequence). Written as DNA, the CDR3 is TGTGCCAGTAGTATACGGTCCGGCGGCAATGAGCAGTTCTTC. It encodes CASSIRSGGNEQFF.

The CDR3 bases are TGTGCCAGCAGCGTAGAGCGGGGGGGCCGCGATGAGCAGTTCTTC. It specifies CASSVERGGRDEQFF. The rearrangement uses TRBV9 and TRBJ2-1; 10 nucleotides line up with TRBD2. The V gene end was trimmed by 0 bases and the J gene end by 8 bases; junction bases not matched to a gene: 5. This CDR3 spans 15 amino acids. The germline V gene encodes CDR1 SGDLS and CDR2 YYNGEE.

The chain recombines TRBV6-6 with TRBJ2-7; 13 bases map to TRBD2. The length of the CDR3 is 15 residues. Germline V CDR1 and CDR2: MNHNY, SVGAGI (reference sequence). With V trimmed by 6 bases and J by 4 bases, 6 bases remained unmatched. As DNA, the CDR3 is TGTGCCAGCAGACCCGGGACTAGCGGGATTTACGAGCAGTACTTC. Translated, it gives CASRPGTSGIYEQYF.

The rearrangement joins TRBV5-6 to TRBJ1-6, with D unclear. Germline V CDR1 and CDR2: SGHDT, YYEEEE. V lost 2 bases, J lost 7 bases, and 13 bases lay in between. The CDR3 loop spans 15 amino acids. The CDR3 reads CASSLWRRQNSPLHF. Here the CDR3 DNA reads TGTGCCAGCAGCTTATGGAGAAGGCAAAATTCACCCCTCCACTTT. Drawing the rest from reference TRBV5-6 and TRBJ1-6, the complete variable domain is DAGVTQSPTHLIKTRGQQVTLRCSPKSGHDTVSWYQQALGQGPQFIFQYYEEEERQRGNFPDRFSGHQFPNYSSELNVNALLLGDSALYLCASSLWRRQNSPLHFGNGTRLTVT.

CDR3 coding DNA: TGTGCCAGCAGCTCCAGGGTTTTGAACACTGAAGCTTTCTTT. Encoded protein: CASSSRVLNTEAFF. This sequence joins TRBV7-9 and TRBJ1-1; weak D call: TRBD1 (5 bases). Germline CDR1 reads SEHNR; CDR2 reads FQNEAQ (reference sequence). CDR3 length equals 14 residues. Trimming cost V 4 bases and J 0 bases, with 9 bases left between them.

The chain carries TRBV10-3 and TRBJ2-7, with TRBD1 identical over 11 bases. J was trimmed by 0 bases and V by 6 bases; bases with no gene match: 1. Germline CDR1 is ENHRY and CDR2 is SYGVKD. This CDR3 comprises 14 residues. The CDR3 is CAISGTGGSYEQYF. The CDR3 coding sequence is TGTGCCATCAGCGGGACAGGGGGCTCCTACGAGCAGTACTTC.

J is TRBJ2-1 and V is TRBV28; D is undetermined. The CDR3 runs to 11 residues. V lost 6 bases and J 4 bases, leaving 4 bases between the germline ends. From germline, CDR1 is MDHEN and CDR2 SYDVKM. The CDR3 loop is CASSTYNEQFF. DNA for the CDR3: TGTGCCAGCAGCACTTACAATGAGCAGTTCTTC.

V gene TRBV9 combines with J gene TRBJ1-2; D not resolved. Per germline, CDR1 SGDLS and CDR2 YYNGEE. The CDR3 is 11 amino acids. Trimming took 5 bases from V and 11 from J, leaving 13 bases between them. The CDR3 is CASSGAGFYTF. CDR3 in DNA: TGTGCCAGCAGTGGAGCGGGATTTTACACCTTC.

V is TRBV4-1 and J is TRBJ2-6; 12 bases are shared with TRBD2. The germline CDR1 and CDR2 sequences are MGHRA and YSYEKL. The CDR3 spans 18 residues. The V and J ends lost 4 bases and 1 base, in that order; junction bases with no gene match: 5. The CDR3 DNA reads TGCGCCAGCAGCCGACGACTAGCGGGAGTATCTGGGGCCAACGTCCTGACTTTC. Its protein product is CASSRRLAGVSGANVLTF.

The rearrangement uses TRBV9 and TRBJ2-7, with a possible D match to TRBD1 (6 bases). The CDR3 is 15 amino acids. V lost 0 bases and J 5 bases, leaving 15 bases between the germline ends. The germline CDR1 and CDR2 sequences are SGDLS and YYNGEE. The CDR3: CASSVGARGLDEQYF. The CDR3 nucleotides are TGTGCCAGCAGCGTAGGAGCCAGGGGTTTAGACGAGCAGTACTTC.

The chain recombines TRBV2 with TRBJ2-3; 10 bases match TRBD2. Germline CDR1 SNHLY, CDR2 FYNNEI. V dropped 6 bases and J dropped 4; count of bases not matched to a gene: 4. This CDR3 has 14 residues. DNA for the CDR3: TGTGCCAGCAGGGTGACTAGCGGGCCAGATACGCAGTATTTT. Translated, it gives CASRVTSGPDTQYF.

The count of this clone is one. This rearrangement joins TRBV11-2 to TRBJ2-7; tentatively, D is TRBD1 (5 bases). V shed 5 bases and J shed 2 bases, with 10 bases lying between them. The CDR3 totals 13 residues. CDR1 SGHAT and CDR2 FQNNGV come from the germline V gene. The CDR3 loop is CASSPDSPYEQYF. CDR3 nucleotide sequence: TGTGCCAGCAGCCCCGACAGTCCCTACGAGCAGTACTTC.

The J gene is TRBJ1-1, the V gene TRBV29-1, with no clear D. Between the trimmed V and J ends, which lost 4 bases and 0 bases, there was a span of 6 bases. The CDR3 covers 12 residues. Germline CDR1 reads SQVTM; CDR2 reads ANQGSEA. The CDR3 spells CSVGRMNTEAFF. CDR3 DNA sequence: TGCAGCGTTGGGCGGATGAACACTGAAGCTTTCTTT.

The rearrangement links TRBV19 to TRBJ1-5; possibly TRBD1 for D (6 bases). The germline V and J ends were trimmed by 8 bases and 1 base, with 15 bases remaining between them. The CDR3 length is 15 residues. Germline CDR1 is LNHDA and CDR2 is SQIVND (reference sequence). The CDR3 sequence: CASSWTVMSNQPQHF. CDR3 DNA: TGTGCCAGTTCCTGGACAGTTATGAGCAATCAGCCCCAGCATTTT. The full variable domain, with the rest looked up from reference TRBV19 and TRBJ1-5, is DGGITQSPKYLFRKEGQNVTLSCEQNLNHDAMYWYRQDPGQGLRLIYYSQIVNDFQKGDIAEGYSVSREKKESFPLTVTSAQKNPTAFYLCASSWTVMSNQPQHFGDGTRLSIL.

V is TRBV2 and J is TRBJ2-5; unclear D gene. Trimming left V 1 base short and J 3 bases short, with 12 bases between. The CDR3 runs 15 residues. The V gene's germline CDR1 is SNHLY and CDR2 FYNNEI. CDR3 loop: CASSEGPTGEETQYF. In nucleotides, the CDR3 is TGTGCCAGCAGTGAAGGGCCGACTGGAGAAGAGACCCAGTACTTC.